The 5 T cell receptor beta chains below come from one sample, sequenced in a study of identical twins. MiXCR was run by TCRdb on the 5' RACE reads, yielding one entry per CDR3 protein. This sample has 1.5 million to 2 million distinct CDR3 sequences; 32% occur once, and the top ten carry more than 0.25%. Sequenced sample: cord blood. The origin of the receptors is a newborn girl in good health.

This clonotype was detected a few times. The chain is built from TRBV7-8 and TRBJ2-2, with no clear D. The length of the CDR3 is 11 residues. Deletions cut 1 base from V and 16 bases from J, with 10 bases between. CDR1 SGHVS and CDR2 FQNEAQ come from the germline V gene. CDR3 sequence: CASSLGGEEFF. The DNA for the CDR3 is TGTGCCAGCAGCTTAGGAGGAGAAGAGTTTTTT.

This clonotype came up once. The V and J genes are TRBV7-2 and TRBJ1-6; D is unclear. The CDR3 consists of 13 residues. Germline CDR1 reads SGHTA; CDR2 reads FQGNSA. V lost 6 bases to trimming and J lost 14 bases, with 17 bases between them. The DNA for the CDR3 is TGTGCCAGCAGTCGGCCTCAAATTAGGACCCTCCACTTT. Translated, it gives CASSRPQIRTLHF.

This clonotype was counted between two and nine times. The rearrangement links TRBV29-1 to TRBJ2-5; TRBD2 matches 12 bases. The CDR3 spans 13 residues. Unmatched junction bases numbered 3, after V lost 7 bases and J lost 3 bases. Germline CDR1 and CDR2: SQVTM and ANQGSEA. The CDR3 here is CSAASGGEETQYF. The CDR3 DNA is TGCAGCGCTGCTAGCGGGGGGGAAGAGACCCAGTACTTC.

This clonotype was seen repeatedly, ten times or more. In nucleotides, the CDR3 is TGTGCCAGCAGTTCTCCGACAGCAAACTATGGCTACACCTTC. Its translation: CASSSPTANYGYTF. The V gene is TRBV27, the J gene TRBJ1-2; D is perhaps TRBD1 (5 bases). CDR1 is MNHEY, CDR2 SMNVEV, per germline (reference sequence). The CDR3 covers 14 residues. The V end was cut by 4 bases, the J end by 2 bases, with 11 bases between.

Concerning this clonotype itself: At one end the junction does not follow the germline gene, possibly because of a read error. The V and J genes are TRBV20-1 and TRBJ2-7, with unresolved D. The germline V gene encodes CDR1 DFQATT and CDR2 SNEGSKA (reference sequence). The CDR3 totals 14 residues. The CDR3 reads CSAANPLPPYEQYF. CDR3 nucleotide sequence: TGCAGTGCTGCAAACCCCCTACCCCCCTATGAGCAGTACTTC.